The 13 T cell receptor beta chains below come from one sample, sequenced in a study of CD8+CD57+ T cells in acquired aplastic anemia. The use of genomic DNA as template underpinned the TCR beta VDJ and CDR3 profiling. TCRdb processed the reads anew with MiXCR; each CDR3 protein has one entry. The table includes roughly 200,000 distinct CDR3 sequences, 55% to 65% detected once. CD8+CD57+ cell expansion had been shown by flow cytometry in patients chosen for sequencing. The sequenced material came from sorted CD4+, CD8+, or CD8+CD57+ T cells (not recorded which) from PBMCs. These receptors originate from a human donor with aplastic anemia.

The V and J genes are TRBV7-2 and TRBJ2-7; 8 bases map to TRBD2. Germline CDR1 is SGHTA and CDR2 is FQGNSA. V was pared by 2 bases and J by 4 bases, with 4 bases of the junction left unmatched. The CDR3 is 14 amino acids. CDR3 amino acids: CASSLPRGGYEQYF. The CDR3 DNA is TGTGCCAGCAGCTTACCTCGCGGGGGGTACGAGCAGTACTTC. The whole variable domain, filled in from reference TRBV7-2 and TRBJ2-7, reads GAGVSQSPSNKVTEKGKDVELRCDPISGHTALYWYRQSLGQGLEFLIYFQGNSAPDKSGLPSDRFSAERTGGSVSTLTIQRTQQEDSAVYLCASSLPRGGYEQYFGPGTRLTVT.

This clonotype appeared a few times. V usage is TRBV7-9 and J usage is TRBJ2-5; D might be TRBD2 (5 bases). Trimming pared 4 bases from V and 2 bases from J, leaving 11 bases between. Looked up from germline, CDR1 is SEHNR and CDR2 is FQNEAQ (reference sequence). The CDR3 has 14 residues. CDR3 residues: CASSSDGIQETQYF. The CDR3 coding sequence is TGTGCCAGCAGCTCCGACGGGATACAAGAGACCCAGTACTTC.

The chain has TRBV10-3 and TRBJ2-1; no firm D call. Between the trimmed V and J ends, which lost 7 bases and 6 bases, there was a span of 16 bases. This CDR3 has 14 amino acids. CDR1 and CDR2 (germline): ENHRY, SYGVKD. The CDR3 DNA reads TGTGCCATCAAACCTGTTGAGGCCTCCAATGAGCAGTTCTTC. This gives the protein CAIKPVEASNEQFF.

A remark on this clonotype: Since a much larger clone is just one base distant, this may be a read error. The rearrangement links TRBV4-1 to TRBJ1-1; D remains unclear. The germline V gene has CDR1 MGHRA and CDR2 YSYEKL. The CDR3 loop spans 13 amino acids. V gave up 4 bases and J gave up 3 bases, with 9 bases separating them. Here the CDR3 DNA reads TGCGCCAGCAGCCCAATCCTGGACACTGAAGCTTTCTTT. It yields the protein CASSPILDTEAFF.

This clonotype appeared a single time. The chain links TRBV7-9 to TRBJ1-3; the D is unclear. The V gene's germline CDR1 is SEHNR and CDR2 FQNEAQ (reference sequence). The CDR3 runs 12 residues. V dropped 6 bases and J dropped 0 bases, with 3 bases sitting between them. The DNA for the CDR3 is TGTGCCAGCAGTGCCTCTGGAAACACCATATATTTT. It specifies CASSASGNTIYF.

This clonotype was counted ten times or more. The chain joins TRBV6-5 to TRBJ2-7; the D is unclear. Germline-derived CDR1 and CDR2 are MNHEY and SVGAGI. CDR3 length: 14 amino acids. The ends were cut back, 2 bases at V and 4 bases at J, with 12 bases in the middle. The CDR3 coding sequence is TGTGCCAGCAGTTACGGTCACTCCTCTTACGAGCAGTACTTC. This gives the protein CASSYGHSSYEQYF.

Written as DNA, the CDR3 is TGTGCCAGTAATCGACAGGGCCACACAGATACGCAGTATTTT. Amino acids: CASNRQGHTDTQYF. V gene TRBV19 combines with J gene TRBJ2-3; TRBD1 matches at 7 bases. Trimming cost V 7 bases and J 2 bases; bases outside gene matches: 6. The CDR3 extends over 14 amino acids. Germline lookup yields CDR1 LNHDA and CDR2 SQIVND (reference sequence).

CDR3 in DNA: TGTGCCACCAGTGATGGGACCACAACGAGGGAGACCCAGTACTTC. It specifies CATSDGTTTRETQYF. V and J are TRBV24-1 and TRBJ2-5, with D perhaps matching TRBD1 or TRBD2 (5 bases each). Between the trimmed V and J ends, which lost 3 bases and 5 bases, there was a span of 15 bases. CDR1 is KGHDR and CDR2 is SFDVKD in the germline V gene. CDR3 length: 15 amino acids.

The chain has TRBV2 and TRBJ1-3; D may be TRBD1 (5 bases). The germline gives CDR1 SNHLY, CDR2 FYNNEI. Trimming stripped 8 bases from V and 4 bases from J, with 15 bases between. This CDR3 contains 14 residues. The CDR3 here is CASLGQGAGNTIYF. The CDR3 region has the DNA TGTGCCAGCTTGGGTCAGGGTGCCGGAAACACCATATATTTT.

In this sample, this clonotype turned up many times. The V call is TRBV25-1, the J call TRBJ2-3; 8 bases match TRBD2. Losses at the gene ends were 8 bases for V and 2 bases for J; bases not matched to a gene: 6. The CDR3 contains 14 residues. Per germline, CDR1 MGHDK and CDR2 SYGVNS. The CDR3 loop reads CASASGGFTDTQYF. In DNA, the CDR3 is TGTGCCAGCGCGAGCGGGGGCTTCACAGATACGCAGTATTTT.

In its sample, this clonotype was seen many times. V gene TRBV7-3 combines with J gene TRBJ2-2; TRBD2 matches at 9 bases. In germline, CDR1 is SGHTA, CDR2 FQGTGA. The junction had 2 bases not matched to a gene; V was cut back by 5 bases and J by 1 base. The CDR3 consists of 15 residues. The CDR3 spells CASSPTSGNTGELFF. Here the CDR3 DNA reads TGTGCCAGCAGCCCGACTAGCGGGAACACCGGGGAGCTGTTTTTT.

With respect to this clonotype: A single base separates this from a much larger clone, so it may be a read error. As the CDR3 is not closed by the conserved phenylalanine or tryptophan, this likely results from a read error. The chain uses TRBV6-6 and TRBJ1-6, with D possibly TRBD1 on 5 matching bases. Germline assignment: CDR1 MNHNY and CDR2 SVGAGI (reference sequence). V gave up 5 bases and J gave up 0 bases, with 11 bases separating them. This CDR3 is 16 amino acids long. DNA for the CDR3: TGTGCCAGCAGTCGACAGAGGAGCTCCTATAATTCACCCCTCCACTGT. As protein: CASSRQRSSYNSPLHC.

The chain recombines TRBV29-1 with TRBJ2-2; 7 bases are a match to TRBD1. V was pared by 2 bases and J by 0 bases, with 3 bases of the junction left unmatched. The germline V gene has CDR1 SQVTM and CDR2 ANQGSEA. The CDR3 is made up of 15 amino acids. DNA of the CDR3: TGCAGCGTTGAAACAGGGGCCGCGAACACCGGGGAGCTGTTTTTT. Its protein is CSVETGAANTGELFF.